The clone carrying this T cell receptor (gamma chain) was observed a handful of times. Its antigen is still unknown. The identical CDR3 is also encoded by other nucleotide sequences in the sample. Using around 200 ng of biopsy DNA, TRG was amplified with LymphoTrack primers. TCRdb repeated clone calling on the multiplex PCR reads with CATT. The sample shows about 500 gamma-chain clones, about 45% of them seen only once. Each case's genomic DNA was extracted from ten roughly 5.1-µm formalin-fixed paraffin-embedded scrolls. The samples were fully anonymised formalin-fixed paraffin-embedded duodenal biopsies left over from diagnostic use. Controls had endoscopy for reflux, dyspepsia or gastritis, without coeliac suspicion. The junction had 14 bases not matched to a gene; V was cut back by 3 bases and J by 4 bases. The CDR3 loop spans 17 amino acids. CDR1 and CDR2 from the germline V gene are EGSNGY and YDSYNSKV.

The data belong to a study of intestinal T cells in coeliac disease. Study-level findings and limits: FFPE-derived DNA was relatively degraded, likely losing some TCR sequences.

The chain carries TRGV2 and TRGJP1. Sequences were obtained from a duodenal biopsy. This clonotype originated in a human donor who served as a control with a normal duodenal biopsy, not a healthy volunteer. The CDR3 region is CATWDSRGRGTGWFKIF. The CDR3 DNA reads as TGTGCCACCTGGGACAGCCGAGGTCGTGGCACTGGTTGGTTCAAGATATTT.